What follows are 15 T cell receptor beta chains derived from one specimen sequenced in a study of blood T cell repertoires in COVID-19. Measured with immunoSEQ multiplex PCR; TCRdb has only the in-frame clones, and not every one. The sample holds roughly 300,000 clones, about 90% seen once. The specimen sequenced was PBMCs or T cells enriched from blood (not recorded which). The receptors stem from a woman aged 25 to 45 who had recovered from COVID-19.

The chain combines TRBV4-1 with TRBJ2-7; a weak D match, TRBD2 (6 bases). Germline assignment: CDR1 MGHRA and CDR2 YSYEKL. Trimming removed 1 base from V and 0 bases from J, with 16 bases in between. This CDR3 has 17 residues. The CDR3 is CASSQVWGGAASYEQYF. The CDR3 DNA reads TGCGCCAGCAGCCAAGTCTGGGGCGGGGCCGCCTCCTACGAGCAGTACTTC.

CDR3 sequence reads: CASSLRSRETQYF. The DNA for the CDR3 is TGTGCCAGCAGTTTACGATCGAGGGAGACCCAGTACTTC. The chain joins TRBV12-3 or TRBV12-4 to TRBJ2-5; D gene ambiguous. The CDR3 has 13 residues. V dropped 2 bases and J dropped 5 bases, with 9 bases sitting between them.

V gene TRBV20-1 combines with J gene TRBJ1-2, with D unclear. Looked up from germline, CDR1 is DFQATT and CDR2 is SNEGSKA (reference sequence). Trimming removed 3 bases from V and 8 bases from J, with 10 bases in between. This CDR3 region has 11 residues. The CDR3 here is CSASPGIGYTF. CDR3 nucleotide sequence: TGCAGTGCTAGTCCGGGGATCGGCTACACCTTC.

J is TRBJ1-4 and V is TRBV15, with no clear D. Between the trimmed V and J ends, which lost 0 bases and 11 bases, there was a span of 7 bases. Germline V gene data show CDR1 as LNHNV and CDR2 as YYDKDF (reference sequence). This CDR3 is built from 12 residues. The CDR3 is CATSRDTGKLFF. The CDR3 DNA reads as TGTGCCACCAGCAGAGATACGGGGAAACTGTTTTTT.

The chain joins TRBV6-5 to TRBJ1-2; D gene ambiguous. Germline CDR1 MNHEY, CDR2 SVGAGI. V was shortened by 6 bases and J by 8 bases, with 16 bases between the two germline ends. The CDR3 spans 13 residues. The CDR3 bases are TGTGCCAGCAGGGCCGATCGTCCCCCGGGCTACACCTTC. Amino acids: CASRADRPPGYTF.

J is TRBJ2-3 and V is TRBV5-5; D ambiguous. CDR3 length: 15 residues. V gave up 1 base and J gave up 0 bases, with 9 bases separating them. Germline V lookup: CDR1 SGHKS, CDR2 YYEKEE (reference sequence). CDR3 amino acids: CASSLSVPSTDTQYF. Written as DNA, the CDR3 is TGTGCCAGCAGCTTGTCCGTTCCCAGCACAGATACGCAGTATTTT.

This chain connects TRBV30 to TRBJ2-7; 8 bases are a match to TRBD2. V gave up 3 bases and J gave up 4 bases; unmatched junction bases: 8. The length of the CDR3 is 14 residues. Germline V gives CDR1 GTSNPN, CDR2 SVGIG (reference sequence). This chain's CDR3 is CAWSPGGVGYEQYF. The CDR3, as DNA: TGTGCCTGGAGCCCGGGGGGGGTTGGTTACGAGCAGTACTTC.

The chain carries TRBV20-1 and TRBJ2-7, with 8 bases fitting TRBD1. The junction had 14 bases not matched to a gene; V was cut back by 5 bases and J by 2 bases. The CDR3 contains 16 residues. Germline assignment: CDR1 DFQATT and CDR2 SNEGSKA (reference sequence). The CDR3 region has the DNA TGCAGTGCTGGTGGGACAGGTTGGAACCCTACCTACGAGCAGTACTTC. It specifies CSAGGTGWNPTYEQYF.

V usage is TRBV19 and J usage is TRBJ1-6; D gene unclear. The V end lost 5 bases, the J end lost 3 bases, and 8 bases lay between the germline ends. Germline V gene sequence: CDR1 LNHDA, CDR2 SQIVND (reference sequence). The CDR3 totals 14 residues. Here the CDR3 DNA reads TGTGCCAGTAGTGTTCCGGGCTATAATTCACCCCTCCACTTT. Its translation is CASSVPGYNSPLHF.

The chain is built from TRBV19 and TRBJ1-6; D is unresolved. Between the trimmed V and J ends, which lost 3 bases and 0 bases, there was a span of 3 bases. This CDR3 is built from 14 residues. Germline V gene lookup returns CDR1 LNHDA and CDR2 SQIVND (reference sequence). CDR3 sequence reads: CASSMSSYNSPLHF. As DNA, the CDR3 is TGTGCCAGTAGTATGAGCTCCTATAATTCACCCCTCCACTTT.

The chain recombines TRBV5-6 with TRBJ1-2; TRBD1 is a possible D gene (5 bases). There are 18 residues in the CDR3. Per germline, CDR1 SGHDT and CDR2 YYEEEE. Trimming pared 5 bases from V and 4 bases from J, leaving 27 bases between. CDR3 residues: CASRSTQGPPNGIYGYTF. DNA for the CDR3: TGTGCCAGCAGATCCACCCAGGGCCCCCCGAATGGAATCTATGGCTACACCTTC.

This clone was detected only a few times. V is TRBV5-6 and J is TRBJ2-7, with D tentatively TRBD1 (5 bases). The germline CDR1 and CDR2 sequences are SGHDT and YYEEEE. The V end lost 0 bases, the J end lost 6 bases, and 13 bases lay between the germline ends. The CDR3 extends over 14 amino acids. Here the CDR3 reads CASSLAGSPFEQYF. The CDR3 DNA reads TGTGCCAGCAGCTTGGCAGGGTCACCCTTCGAGCAGTACTTC.

The chain has TRBV27 and TRBJ1-2, with D hard to call. The CDR3 sequence is 13 residues long. Germline CDR1 MNHEY, CDR2 SMNVEV (reference sequence). Trimming stripped 3 bases from V and 8 bases from J, with 13 bases between. The CDR3 loop is CASSLGIHGGYTF. The CDR3 DNA is TGTGCCAGCAGTTTGGGCATCCACGGCGGCTACACCTTC.

V usage is TRBV3-1 (or the pseudogene TRBV3-2) and J usage is TRBJ1-4; the D is unclear. The CDR3 is 15 residues long. The V gene's germline CDR1 is LGHDT and CDR2 YNNKEL (reference sequence). Trimming took off 2 bases at V and 0 bases at J, with 7 bases between the two ends. The CDR3 loop is CASSQHGATNEKLFF. CDR3 nucleotide sequence: TGTGCCAGCAGCCAACACGGTGCAACTAATGAAAAACTGTTTTTT.

The V and J genes are TRBV10-2 and TRBJ2-7, with D hard to call. The CDR3 consists of 11 residues. Germline V gene sequence: CDR1 WSHSY, CDR2 SAAADI. V shed 6 bases and J shed 2 bases, with 5 bases lying between them. The CDR3: CASSIAYEQYF. The CDR3 bases are TGCGCCAGCAGCATAGCCTACGAGCAGTACTTC.